This note documents a single T cell receptor (beta chain) sequence. This clone was seen a few times. This clone's antigen is unknown. No qualities accompany the bases; no much larger clone lies one base away. The immunoSEQ Assay, a bias-controlled multiplex PCR, was used to amplify TCRbeta CDR3 regions from genomic DNA. As for the original processing: The number of nucleated cells in each sample was estimated from the amplification of reference gene primers within the assay. To quantify the absolute abundance of each unique TCRbeta CDR3 rearrangement, sequence reads were collapsed and filtered. For each sample, productive Simpson clonality was calculated as the square root of Simpson's diversity index across productive rearrangements. This is the immuneACCESS table as TCRdb keeps it, with only in-frame sequences that have V and J called. A part of the clones is gone; compared with another copy, unresolved V genes explain less than half, and the rest is unexplained. The V and J calls and clone size come from that table; D and trimming were worked out from the DNA. The sample table contains around 110,000 clones; only one count was recorded for roughly 79% of them. Jointly, the top ten make up 7% to 9.5% of the sample.

This record belongs to a study of blood T cell repertoires in COVID-19 (dated by TCRdb to between 2020 and 2021). About the full investigation: The collaborator samples originated in the United States, Italy and Spain and spanned the acute and convalescent phases of COVID-19. A de-identified subject ID, COVID-19 status, age in years and sex were almost always included in the sample metadata. The repertoires were released in a freely available public database intended as a resource for research on the immune response to SARS-CoV-2. Deeply sampled blood TCRbeta repertoires from subjects exposed to, actively infected with, or recovered from COVID-19 were included in the dataset. Samples were obtained from the ongoing ImmuneRACE study (first 160 participants) and from 1,200 or so subjects provided by 6 global collaborators. The prospective study material was composed of cDNA or gDNA derived from T cells, B-cell-depleted T cells, or PBMCs. Where available, HLA class I and class II types were obtained from metadata supplied by the sample provider rather than from assay-based typing.

Whole blood was collected in K2EDTA tubes by collaborating institutions according to the institutions' own protocols. For TCRbeta analysis, collaborators shipped samples as frozen whole blood, isolated PBMCs, or DNA extracted from either of those sample types. Points the paper makes about the study in general: The quantity of clinical and demographic metadata differed by source and by participant and was supplied without curation.

The germline V gene (reference sequence) provides CDR1 LNHNV and CDR2 YYDKDF. The CDR3 measures 17 amino acids from cysteine to phenylalanine. The entry retains the CDR3 DNA only, 51 bases that are in frame from base 1. Trimming leaves V shorter by 0 bases and J shorter by 4 bases, with the junction holding 9 bases beyond the gene matches. The source of this sequence is a man between 65 and 85 years old with active or convalescent COVID-19. This receptor chain uses TRBV15 and TRBJ1-3; TRBD1 matches 7 bases in the middle. The sample consisted of peripheral blood. Read as DNA, the sequence is TGTGCCACCAGCAGAGATCCGAGACAGGGTGGAGGAAACACCATATATTTT. Its protein product is CATSRDPRQGGGNTIYF.